Each of the 18 T cell receptor beta chains below was sequenced from the same sample in a study of T cells in women clearing cervical HPV infection. The protocol was immunoSEQ multiplex PCR, while the TCRdb copy is restricted to in-frame clones and leaves out a portion. The sample data list roughly 30,000 clones. Sequencing used blood buffy coat. Receptor source: a woman between 18 and 70 years old with a cervical HPV16 infection that either progressed to CIN3+ or cleared (not recorded which).

For this clone: The read ends 3 residues shy of where the CDR3 ends; the end is completed using the germline J gene. The chain recombines TRBV7-9 with TRBJ1-1; D is unclear. CDR1 and CDR2 from the germline V gene are SEHNR and FQNEAQ (reference sequence). There are 14 residues in the CDR3. The sequenced CDR3 bases are TGTGCCAGCAGCGCGGGCCCACCCCAGGAGACC. Protein product: CASSAGPPQET. The whole CDR3 protein is CASSAGPPQETAFF. Drawing the rest from reference TRBV7-9 and TRBJ1-1, the complete variable domain is DTGVSQNPRHKITKRGQNVTFRCDPISEHNRLYWYRQTLGQGPEFLTYFQNEAQLEKSRLLSDRFSAERPKGSFSTLEIQRTEQGDSAMYLCASSAGPPQETAFFGQGTRLTVV.

Comments on this clone: Read sequence stops 3 residues before the CDR3 end, and the germline J gene provides the missing end. The genes are TRBV7-9 and TRBJ1-6; TRBD1 agrees at 8 bases. Germline CDR1 and CDR2: SEHNR and FQNEAQ (reference sequence). Trimming removed 5 bases from V and 5 bases from J; junction bases left unmatched: 2. The CDR3 totals 14 residues. Partial CDR3 DNA: TGTGCCAGCAGCCAGGGACAGGATAATTCACCC. Its protein product is CASSQGQDNSP. The whole CDR3 protein is CASSQGQDNSPLHF.

As regards this clone: Sequencing ends 3 residues short of the CDR3 end; the germline J gene provides the rest. This rearrangement joins TRBV7-4 to TRBJ1-6, with TRBD1 as a possible D gene (5 bases). This CDR3 has 16 residues. Germline loops: CDR1 SGHVT, CDR2 SQSDAQ. V was pared by 5 bases and J by 3 bases, with 14 bases between. CDR3 DNA (partial): TGTGCCAGCAGCACCAAACAGGACCTCTATAATTCACCC. Its protein is CASSTKQDLYNSP. The CDR3, in full, reads CASSTKQDLYNSPLHF.

About this clone: The read ends 3 residues early relative to the CDR3; the germline J gene fills the gap. This chain connects TRBV30 to TRBJ1-2; 7 bases fit TRBD1. The V segment lost 1 base and the J segment 3 bases; nucleotides outside the gene matches: 5. The CDR3 runs 14 residues. Germline values: CDR1 GTSNPN, CDR2 SVGIG (reference sequence). The part of the CDR3 DNA that was read is TGTGCCTGGAGTGATGAGGGGGCGGACTATGGC. Amino acids: CAWSDEGADYG. The complete CDR3 sequence is CAWSDEGADYGYTF. Filled out from reference TRBV30 and TRBJ1-2, the complete variable domain reads SQTIHQWPATLVQPVGSPLSLECTVEGTSNPNLYWYRQAAGRGLQLLFYSVGIGQISSEVPQNLSASRPQDRQFILSSKKLLLSDSGFYLCAWSDEGADYGYTFGSGTRLTVV.

Details on this clone: The read falls 3 residues short of the CDR3 end, and the missing part is taken from the germline J gene. The chain is built from TRBV7-9 and TRBJ1-2; 7 nucleotides line up with TRBD1. The germline gives CDR1 SEHNR, CDR2 FQNEAQ (reference sequence). The CDR3 sequence is 14 residues long. The CDR3 DNA, read in part, is TGTGCCAGCAGCGGGACAGACATATCCTACGAC. The encoded protein is CASSGTDISYD. The entire CDR3 sequence reads CASSGTDISYDYTF.

As for this clone: Read coverage stops 3 residues before the CDR3 terminus; the germline J gene supplies the remainder. The chain carries TRBV13 and TRBJ2-3; possible D gene TRBD1, 5 bases. CDR3 length: 14 amino acids. The V gene lost 4 bases and the J gene lost 3 bases, with 11 bases spanning the gap. Per germline, CDR1 PRHDT and CDR2 FYEKMQ (reference sequence). CDR3 bases read: TGTGCCAGCAGCTCCTCGACAGCAACAGATACG. It specifies CASSSSTATDT. The full CDR3 sequence reads CASSSSTATDTQYF.

As regards this clone: The read terminates 3 residues before the CDR3 end, so the remaining end is supplied by the germline J gene. The chain uses TRBV2 and TRBJ2-7; 9 bases align to TRBD1. Germline CDR1 is SNHLY and CDR2 is FYNNEI. Germline trimming cut 10 bases from V and 3 bases from J; bases unmatched to any gene: 4. The CDR3 has 12 residues. The covered CDR3 bases are TGTGCCACCTCGGGACAGGGCTACGAG. Its translation is CATSGQGYE. The whole CDR3 protein reads CATSGQGYEQYF.

On this clone itself: The CDR3 end falls 3 residues outside the read, so it is completed with the germline J gene. The genes are TRBV20-1 and TRBJ2-7; the D gene is possibly TRBD2 (5 bases). CDR1 and CDR2 from the germline V gene are DFQATT and SNEGSKA (reference sequence). There are 14 residues in the CDR3. The ends were cut back, 2 bases at V and 6 bases at J, with 17 bases in the middle. The sequenced part of the CDR3 DNA is TGCAGTGCTAGAAGTAGGTTGGGCGGGTTCGAG. Its translation: CSARSRLGGFE. The whole CDR3 protein is CSARSRLGGFEQYF.

Details on this clone: The CDR3 end lies 3 residues beyond the end of the read and is filled in from the germline J gene. The rearrangement uses TRBV10-2 and TRBJ2-1; 9 bases map to TRBD2. J was trimmed by 8 bases and V by 4 bases; bases with no gene match: 6. Germline CDR1 and CDR2: WSHSY and SAAADI. This CDR3 is built from 14 residues. The chain's CDR3 is CASSGLAGDDEQFF. The CDR3 bases that were read are TGCGCCAGCAGTGGATTAGCGGGGGATGATGAG.

Concerning this clone itself: The read gets to within 3 residues of the CDR3 end, and the germline J gene fills in the rest. This chain joins TRBV19 and TRBJ2-4; TRBD1 agrees at 9 bases. This CDR3 comprises 13 residues. Germline V gene sequence: CDR1 LNHDA, CDR2 SQIVND (reference sequence). CDR3 DNA (partial): TGTGCCAGTAGAAAGGACAGGGGCTATGGT. This gives the protein CASRKDRGYG. The CDR3, in full, reads CASRKDRGYGQYF.

Comment on this clone: The read stops 3 residues short of the end of the CDR3; the missing end is completed from the germline J gene. V gene TRBV5-1 combines with J gene TRBJ2-5, with D possibly being TRBD2 (7 bases). The germline V gene encodes CDR1 SGHRS and CDR2 YFSETQ. The CDR3 sequence is 15 residues long. Trimming took off 0 bases at V and 4 bases at J, with 13 bases between the two ends. The CDR3 is CASSLEAGAGETQYF. The CDR3 DNA, read in part, is TGCGCCAGCAGCTTGGAGGCGGGGGCCGGAGAGACC.

On this clone itself: The CDR3 end falls 3 residues outside the read, so it is completed with the germline J gene. The chain is built from TRBV11-2 and TRBJ2-7; TRBD1 is a possible D gene (5 bases). The CDR3 consists of 12 residues. Trimming took 3 bases from V and 5 from J, leaving 8 bases between them. Germline V gives CDR1 SGHAT, CDR2 FQNNGV. The sequenced CDR3 bases are TGTGCCAGCAGCTTTCCAGGGAACGAG. Amino acid sequence: CASSFPGNE. The whole CDR3 reads CASSFPGNEQYF. The full variable domain, completed using reference TRBV11-2 and TRBJ2-7, is EAGVAQSPRYKIIEKRQSVAFWCNPISGHATLYWYQQILGQGPKLLIQFQNNGVVDDSQLPKDRFSAERLKGVDSTLKIQPAKLEDSAVYLCASSFPGNEQYFGPGTRLTVT.

Comments on this clone: The CDR3 extends 3 residues past the end of the read, so its final part is completed from the germline J gene. This chain uses TRBV2 with TRBJ2-3; 8 bases line up with TRBD2. Germline values: CDR1 SNHLY, CDR2 FYNNEI. The CDR3 extends over 16 amino acids. Germline trimming cut 3 bases from V and 0 bases from J; bases unmatched to any gene: 5. CDR3 amino acids: CASSEGRGGSTDTQYF. The DNA read from the CDR3 is TGTGCCAGCAGTGAGGGACGGGGGGGGAGCACAGATACG.

As concerns this clone: The read is 3 residues too short to cover the CDR3 end, so that end is filled in from the germline J gene. V is TRBV28 and J is TRBJ1-5; 7 bases align to TRBD1. The ends lost 5 bases at V and 6 bases at J; junction bases unmatched: 7. The CDR3 runs 14 residues. Per the germline V gene, CDR1 is MDHEN and CDR2 is SYDVKM. The CDR3 bases that were read are TGTGCCAGCAGTCTGGACAGGTCACGTCAGCCC. Amino acid sequence: CASSLDRSRQP. In full, the CDR3 reads CASSLDRSRQPQHF.

Note on this clone: Sequencing ends 3 residues short of the CDR3 end; the germline J gene provides the rest. The gene calls are TRBV7-2 and TRBJ1-4; D is unresolved. V was shortened by 1 base and J by 4 bases, with 7 bases between the two germline ends. Germline lookup yields CDR1 SGHTA and CDR2 FQGNSA. CDR3 size: 14 residues. The CDR3 loop is CASSLDSYNEKLFF. The CDR3 DNA, read in part, is TGTGCCAGCAGCTTAGACAGCTATAATGAAAAA.

Concerning this clone: The read comes to an end 3 residues before the CDR3 does, leaving the germline J gene to fill in the end. The rearrangement uses TRBV2 and TRBJ1-6; D possibly corresponds to TRBD1 (5 bases). The CDR3 consists of 12 residues. The V gene lost 10 bases and the J gene lost 10 bases, with 14 bases spanning the gap. CDR1 is SNHLY, CDR2 FYNNEI, per germline. The CDR3 is CAIQGTESPLHF. The DNA read from the CDR3 is TGTGCCATTCAGGGTACTGAATCACCC.

This clone is classed as medium-sized by frequency. The CDR3 extends 3 residues past the end of the read, so its final part is completed from the germline J gene. Other DNA sequences in the same sample also yield this CDR3. The genes are TRBV12-5 and TRBJ1-2; no reliable D call. The germline gives CDR1 LGHNT, CDR2 FRNRAP. The CDR3 extends over 12 amino acids. The DNA read from the CDR3 is TGTGCTAGTGGTTTATCAGGTCGAGGC. As protein: CASGLSGRG. The whole CDR3 sequence is CASGLSGRGYTF.

Notes on this clone: The read ends 3 residues early relative to the CDR3; the germline J gene fills the gap. J is TRBJ2-7 and V is TRBV20-1; 7 bases are shared with TRBD2. The CDR3 is 14 residues long. J lost 6 bases, V lost 0 bases, and 8 bases had no gene match. The germline CDR1 and CDR2 sequences are DFQATT and SNEGSKA (reference sequence). Here the CDR3 reads CSARDLAGVLEQYF. Partial CDR3 DNA: TGCAGTGCTAGAGATCTGGCGGGAGTTCTCGAG.